One TCR beta chain is described in this entry. Its antigen is currently unknown. Sequenced by immunoSEQ multiplex PCR; TCRdb stores in-frame clones only, minus some. The sample gives 100,000 to 120,000 clones, roughly 93% of which show up once; roughly 0.5% is in the top ten. The sample belongs to a study of graft-versus-host responses after intestinal transplantation. Whole-study context: Those transplanted obtained multivisceral, liver-intestinal, or isolated intestinal grafts.

Study findings and constraints: GvH clones were identified in recipient marrow, with some first appearing in ileum or blood.

This TCR derives from a human donor who received an intestinal transplant. The starting material was unstimulated CD8+ T cells sorted from spleen or lymph node cells, obtained before intestinal transplant.

For the CDR3, the DNA is TGTGCCAGCAGCGCAGACCGGTCCTACGAGCAGTACTTC. Its protein product is CASSADRSYEQYF. V is TRBV7-8 and J is TRBJ2-7, with D hard to call. The CDR3 has 13 amino acids. Germline lookup yields CDR1 SGHVS and CDR2 FQNEAQ. The V gene lost 5 bases and the J gene lost 1 base, with 9 bases spanning the gap.